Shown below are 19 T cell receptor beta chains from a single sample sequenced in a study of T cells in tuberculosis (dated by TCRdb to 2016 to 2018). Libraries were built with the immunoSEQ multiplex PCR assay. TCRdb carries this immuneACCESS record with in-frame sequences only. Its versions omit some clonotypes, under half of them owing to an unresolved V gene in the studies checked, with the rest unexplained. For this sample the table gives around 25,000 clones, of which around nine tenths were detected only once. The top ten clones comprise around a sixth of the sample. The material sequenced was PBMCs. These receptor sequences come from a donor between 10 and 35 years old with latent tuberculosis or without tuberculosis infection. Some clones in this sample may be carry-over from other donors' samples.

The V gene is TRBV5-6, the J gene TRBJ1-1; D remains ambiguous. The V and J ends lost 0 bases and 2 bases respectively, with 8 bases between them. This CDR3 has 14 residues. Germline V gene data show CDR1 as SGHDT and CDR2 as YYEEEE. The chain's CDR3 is CASSLVSVNTEAFF. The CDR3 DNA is TGTGCCAGCAGCTTGGTTTCGGTAAACACTGAAGCTTTCTTT.

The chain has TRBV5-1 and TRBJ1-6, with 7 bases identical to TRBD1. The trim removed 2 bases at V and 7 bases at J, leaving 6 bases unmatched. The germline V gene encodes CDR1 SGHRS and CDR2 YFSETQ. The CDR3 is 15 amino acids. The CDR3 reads CASSFEQGKNSPLHF. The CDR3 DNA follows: TGCGCCAGCAGCTTTGAACAGGGGAAGAATTCACCCCTCCACTTT. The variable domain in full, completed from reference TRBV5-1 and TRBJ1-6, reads KAGVTQTPRYLIKTRGQQVTLSCSPISGHRSVSWYQQTPGQGLQFLFEYFSETQRNKGNFPGRFSGRQFSNSRSEMNVSTLELGDSALYLCASSFEQGKNSPLHFGNGTRLTVT.

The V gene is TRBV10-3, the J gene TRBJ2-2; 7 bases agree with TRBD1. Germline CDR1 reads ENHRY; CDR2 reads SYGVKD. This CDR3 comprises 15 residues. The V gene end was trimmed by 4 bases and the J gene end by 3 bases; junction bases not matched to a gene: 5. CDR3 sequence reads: CAISGQGVDTGELFF. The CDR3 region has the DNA TGTGCCATCAGTGGCCAGGGGGTGGACACCGGGGAGCTGTTTTTT.

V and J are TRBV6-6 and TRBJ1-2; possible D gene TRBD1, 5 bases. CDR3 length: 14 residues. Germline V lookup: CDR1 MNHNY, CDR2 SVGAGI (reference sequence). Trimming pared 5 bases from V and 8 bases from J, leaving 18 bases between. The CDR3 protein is CASSNSRGAEGYTF. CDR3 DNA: TGTGCCAGCAGTAATTCAAGGGGCGCGGAAGGCTACACCTTC.

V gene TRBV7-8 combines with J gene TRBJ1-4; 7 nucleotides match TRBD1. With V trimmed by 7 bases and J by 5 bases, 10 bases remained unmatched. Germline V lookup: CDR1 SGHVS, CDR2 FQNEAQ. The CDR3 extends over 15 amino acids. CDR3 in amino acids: CASNTEGAKNEKLFF. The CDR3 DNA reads TGTGCCAGCAACACGGAGGGGGCTAAAAATGAAAAACTGTTTTTT.

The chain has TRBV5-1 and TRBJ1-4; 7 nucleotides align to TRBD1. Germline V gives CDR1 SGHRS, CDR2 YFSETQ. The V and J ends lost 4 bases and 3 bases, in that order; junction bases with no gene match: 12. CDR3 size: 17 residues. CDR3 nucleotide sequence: TGCGCCAGCAGCCGCGTGGGACAGACAGTGGCTAATGAAAAACTGTTTTTT. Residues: CASSRVGQTVANEKLFF.

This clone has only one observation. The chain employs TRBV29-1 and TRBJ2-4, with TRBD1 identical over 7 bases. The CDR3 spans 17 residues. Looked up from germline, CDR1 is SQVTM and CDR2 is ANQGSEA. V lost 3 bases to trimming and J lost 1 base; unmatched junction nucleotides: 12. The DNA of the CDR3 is TGCAGCGTTGACGGCTTAAAGGGGGCAAGGGCCAAAAACATTCAGTACTTC. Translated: CSVDGLKGARAKNIQYF.

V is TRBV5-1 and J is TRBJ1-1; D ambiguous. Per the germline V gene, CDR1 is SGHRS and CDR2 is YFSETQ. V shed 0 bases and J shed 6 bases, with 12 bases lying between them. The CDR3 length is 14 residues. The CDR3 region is CASSLDPDTPEAFF. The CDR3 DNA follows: TGCGCCAGCAGCTTGGACCCAGACACCCCTGAAGCTTTCTTT.

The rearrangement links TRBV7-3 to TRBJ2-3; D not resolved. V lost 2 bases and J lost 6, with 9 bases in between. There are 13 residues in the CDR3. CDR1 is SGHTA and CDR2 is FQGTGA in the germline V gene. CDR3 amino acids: CASSLEAEDTQYF. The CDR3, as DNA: TGTGCCAGCAGCTTAGAAGCCGAGGATACGCAGTATTTT.

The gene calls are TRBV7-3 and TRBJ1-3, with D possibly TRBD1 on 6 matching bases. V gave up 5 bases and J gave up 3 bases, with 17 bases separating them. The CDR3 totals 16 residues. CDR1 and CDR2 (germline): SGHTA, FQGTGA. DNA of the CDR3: TGTGCCAGCAGCGATGATACCCAGGGGTATGGAAACACCATATATTTT. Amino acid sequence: CASSDDTQGYGNTIYF.

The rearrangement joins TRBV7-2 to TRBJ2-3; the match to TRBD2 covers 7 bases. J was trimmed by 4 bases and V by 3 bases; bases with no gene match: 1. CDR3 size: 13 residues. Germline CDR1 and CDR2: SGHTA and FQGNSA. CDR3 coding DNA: TGTGCCAGCAGCTTGGGGGGGGCAGATACGCAGTATTTT. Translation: CASSLGGADTQYF.

The chain's CDR3 is CASSDSASGGTDTQYF. The CDR3 nucleotides read TGTGCCAGCAGTGACTCGGCTAGCGGGGGGACAGATACGCAGTATTTT. The rearrangement links TRBV6-4 to TRBJ2-3; 11 positions match TRBD2. The germline gives CDR1 MRHNA, CDR2 SNTAGT. The CDR3 extends over 16 amino acids. Germline trimming cut 0 bases from V and 3 bases from J; bases unmatched to any gene: 2.

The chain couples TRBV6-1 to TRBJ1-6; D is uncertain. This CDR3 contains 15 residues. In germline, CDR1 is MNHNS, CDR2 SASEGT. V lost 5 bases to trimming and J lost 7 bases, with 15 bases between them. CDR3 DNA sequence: TGTGCCAGCAGTACCGACGAGGCGGGGAATTCACCCCTCCACTTT. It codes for CASSTDEAGNSPLHF.

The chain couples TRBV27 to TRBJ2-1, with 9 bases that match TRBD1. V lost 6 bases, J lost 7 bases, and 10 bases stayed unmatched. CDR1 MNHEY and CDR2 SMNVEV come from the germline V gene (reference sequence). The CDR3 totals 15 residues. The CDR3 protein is CASSLRTGDWNEQFF. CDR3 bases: TGTGCCAGCAGCCTTCGGACAGGGGATTGGAATGAGCAGTTCTTC.

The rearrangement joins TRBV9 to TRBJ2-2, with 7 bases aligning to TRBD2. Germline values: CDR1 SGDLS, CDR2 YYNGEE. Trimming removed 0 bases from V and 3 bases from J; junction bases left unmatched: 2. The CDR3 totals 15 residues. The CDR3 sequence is CASSVAGGYTGELFF. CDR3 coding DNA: TGTGCCAGCAGCGTAGCGGGAGGTTACACCGGGGAGCTGTTTTTT.

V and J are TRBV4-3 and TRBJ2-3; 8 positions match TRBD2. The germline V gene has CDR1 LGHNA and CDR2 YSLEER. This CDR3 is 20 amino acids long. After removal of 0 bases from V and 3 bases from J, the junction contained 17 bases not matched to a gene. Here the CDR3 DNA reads TGCGCCAGCAGCCAAGATTTCAGGAGCGGGAGTGTGTCTGAGACAGATACGCAGTATTTT. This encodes CASSQDFRSGSVSETDTQYF.

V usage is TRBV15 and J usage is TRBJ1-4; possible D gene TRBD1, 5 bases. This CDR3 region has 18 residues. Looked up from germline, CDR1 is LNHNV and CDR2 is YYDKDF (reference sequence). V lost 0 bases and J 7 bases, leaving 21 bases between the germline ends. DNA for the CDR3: TGTGCCACCAGCAGAGATCATCAGTGGGGGGAGGTTGGTGAAAAACTGTTTTTT. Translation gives CATSRDHQWGEVGEKLFF.

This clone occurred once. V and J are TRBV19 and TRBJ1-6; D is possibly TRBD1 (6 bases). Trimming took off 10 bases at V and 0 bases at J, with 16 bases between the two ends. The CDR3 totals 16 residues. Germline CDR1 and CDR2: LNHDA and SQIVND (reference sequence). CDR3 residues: CATRLQGSSYNSPLHF. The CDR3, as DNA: TGTGCCACTCGACTTCAGGGGAGCTCCTATAATTCACCCCTCCACTTT.

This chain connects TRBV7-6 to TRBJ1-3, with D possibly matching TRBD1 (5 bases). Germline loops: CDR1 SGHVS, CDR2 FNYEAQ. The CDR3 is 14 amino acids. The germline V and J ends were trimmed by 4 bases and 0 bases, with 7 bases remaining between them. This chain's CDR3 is CASSSGGSGNTIYF. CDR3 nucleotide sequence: TGTGCCAGCAGCTCGGGGGGCTCTGGAAACACCATATATTTT.